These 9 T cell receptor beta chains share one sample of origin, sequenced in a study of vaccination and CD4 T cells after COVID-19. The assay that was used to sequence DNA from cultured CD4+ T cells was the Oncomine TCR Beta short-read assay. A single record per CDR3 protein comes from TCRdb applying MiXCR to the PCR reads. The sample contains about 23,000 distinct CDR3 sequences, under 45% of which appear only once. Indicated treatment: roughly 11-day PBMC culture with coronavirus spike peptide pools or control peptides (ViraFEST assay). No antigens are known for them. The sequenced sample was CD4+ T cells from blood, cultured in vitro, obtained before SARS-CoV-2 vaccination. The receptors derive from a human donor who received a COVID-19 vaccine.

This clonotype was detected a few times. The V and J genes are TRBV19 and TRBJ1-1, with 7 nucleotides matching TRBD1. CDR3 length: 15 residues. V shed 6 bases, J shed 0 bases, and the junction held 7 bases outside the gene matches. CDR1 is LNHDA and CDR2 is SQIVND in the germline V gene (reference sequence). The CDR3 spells CASSQKGALNTEAFF. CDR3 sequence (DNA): TGTGCCAGTAGCCAGAAGGGGGCGCTGAACACTGAAGCTTTCTTT.

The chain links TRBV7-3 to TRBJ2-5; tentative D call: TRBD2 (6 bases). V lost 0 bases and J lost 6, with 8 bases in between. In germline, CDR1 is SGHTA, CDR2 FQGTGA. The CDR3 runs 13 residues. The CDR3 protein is CASSLTAGKTQYF. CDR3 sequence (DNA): TGTGCCAGCAGCTTAACCGCGGGGAAGACCCAGTACTTC.

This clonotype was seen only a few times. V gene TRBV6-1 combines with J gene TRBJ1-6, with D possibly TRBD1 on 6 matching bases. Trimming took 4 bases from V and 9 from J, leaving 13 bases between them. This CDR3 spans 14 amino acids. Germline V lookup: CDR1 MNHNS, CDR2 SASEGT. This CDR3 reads CASSVGRGTSPLHF. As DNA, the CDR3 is TGTGCCAGCAGTGTGGGCAGGGGAACTTCACCCCTCCACTTT.

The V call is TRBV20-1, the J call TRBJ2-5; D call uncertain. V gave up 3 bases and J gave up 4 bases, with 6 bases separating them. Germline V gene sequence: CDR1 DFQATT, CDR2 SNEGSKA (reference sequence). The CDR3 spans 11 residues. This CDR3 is CSARKAETQYF. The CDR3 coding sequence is TGCAGTGCTAGGAAGGCAGAGACCCAGTACTTC.

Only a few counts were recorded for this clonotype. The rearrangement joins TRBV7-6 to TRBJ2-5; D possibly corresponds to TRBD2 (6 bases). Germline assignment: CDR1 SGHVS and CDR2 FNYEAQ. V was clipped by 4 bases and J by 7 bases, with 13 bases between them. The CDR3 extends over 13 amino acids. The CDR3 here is CASSYTSSGTQYF. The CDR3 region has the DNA TGTGCCAGCAGCTATACTAGCTCGGGGACCCAGTACTTC.

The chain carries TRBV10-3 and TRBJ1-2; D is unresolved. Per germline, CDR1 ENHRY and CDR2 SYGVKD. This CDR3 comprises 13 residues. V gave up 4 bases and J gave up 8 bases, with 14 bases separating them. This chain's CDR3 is CAISGALGEGYTF. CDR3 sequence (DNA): TGTGCCATCAGTGGGGCTTTAGGTGAGGGCTACACCTTC.

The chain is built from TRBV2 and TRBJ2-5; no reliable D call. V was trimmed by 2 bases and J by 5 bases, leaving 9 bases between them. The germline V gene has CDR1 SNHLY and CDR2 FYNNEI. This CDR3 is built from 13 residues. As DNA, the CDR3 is TGTGCCAGCAGTGAAATGGGTCGGGAGACCCAGTACTTC. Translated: CASSEMGRETQYF.

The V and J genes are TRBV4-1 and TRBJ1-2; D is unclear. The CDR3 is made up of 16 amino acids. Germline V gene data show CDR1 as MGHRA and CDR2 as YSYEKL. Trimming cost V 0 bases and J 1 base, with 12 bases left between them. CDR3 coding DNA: TGCGCCAGCAGCCAAGACGGTCGCGACGGTAACTATGGCTACACCTTC. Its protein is CASSQDGRDGNYGYTF.

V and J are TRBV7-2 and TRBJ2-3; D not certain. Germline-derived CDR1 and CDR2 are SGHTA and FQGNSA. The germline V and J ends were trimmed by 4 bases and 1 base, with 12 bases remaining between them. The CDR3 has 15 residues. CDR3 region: CASSSWVQRTDTQYF. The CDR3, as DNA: TGTGCCAGCAGCTCATGGGTGCAACGCACAGATACGCAGTATTTT.